A selection of T cell receptor beta chains follows, all from one sample in a study of cytomegalovirus exposure and HLA in healthy donors. Generated by immunoSEQ multiplex PCR, the TCRdb table keeps only in-frame clones and is missing some. This sample carries nearly 110,000 clones, approximately 80% of them seen once, and the ten largest clones take 4.2%. Source material: PBMCs. The source of these receptors is a male donor in good health and CMV-seronegative. The CDR3 runs from the conserved cysteine through the conserved F or W. A D gene is named only where the DNA matches it firmly. Size is omitted from some rows. Given values are once, few, many or a class for expanded clones.

CASSFRGEGDEQFF | TGCGCCAGCAGCTTTCGCGGAGAGGGCGATGAGCAGTTCTTC | TRBV5-1 | . | . | TRBJ2-1
CAGGARGRGDNEQFF | TGTGCCGGGGGAGCTCGCGGGAGAGGAGACAATGAGCAGTTCTTC | TRBV7-9 | . | TRBD2 | TRBJ2-1
CASSESPRDFRSEAFF | TGTGCCAGCAGTGAATCCCCCCGGGATTTTCGGTCTGAAGCTTTCTTT | TRBV6-1 | few | . | TRBJ1-1
CATRAGGSSYEQYF | TGCGCCACCCGCGCGGGAGGAAGCTCCTACGAGCAGTACTTC | TRBV10-2 | . | TRBD2 | TRBJ2-7
CASSLDRAAEAFF | TGCGCCAGCAGCTTGGACAGGGCAGCTGAAGCTTTCTTT | TRBV5-1 | few | . | TRBJ1-1
CASSSISFWSTDTQYF | TGTGCCAGCAGCTCTATAAGTTTCTGGAGCACAGATACGCAGTATTTT | TRBV7-9 | . | . | TRBJ2-3
CAIIGQRNYEQYF | TGTGCCATCATCGGCCAGCGGAACTACGAGCAGTACTTC | TRBV7-9 | . | . | TRBJ2-7
CASSQVAAASYEQYF | TGCGCCAGCAGCCAAGTAGCGGCAGCCTCCTACGAGCAGTACTTC | TRBV4-1 | . | . | TRBJ2-7
CASSPPVPGAGANVLTF | TGTGCCAGCAGCCCCCCCGTCCCCGGGGCTGGGGCCAACGTCCTGACTTTC | TRBV7-2 | . | . | TRBJ2-6
CASRRDFGTGELFF | TGTGCCAGCAGGCGGGACTTCGGGACCGGGGAGCTGTTTTTT | TRBV6-5 | . | . | TRBJ2-2
CASSQEFFSNQPQHF | TGCGCCAGCAGCCAAGAGTTCTTCAGCAATCAGCCCCAGCATTTT | TRBV4-1 | . | . | TRBJ1-5
CATSGQGGNQPQHF | TGTGCCACCAGCGGACAGGGGGGCAATCAGCCCCAGCATTTT | TRBV15 | . | TRBD1 | TRBJ1-5
CASSRYRGGISEAFF | TGTGCCAGCAGCAGATACAGGGGCGGGATCTCTGAAGCTTTCTTT | TRBV11-2 | . | TRBD1 | TRBJ1-1
CASSLGQGISYEQYF | TGCGCCAGCAGCTTGGGACAGGGGATTTCCTACGAGCAGTACTTC | TRBV5-1 | few | TRBD1 | TRBJ2-7
CASSAHNPAGGSYEQYF | TGTGCCAGCAGTGCCCACAATCCAGCGGGAGGTTCCTACGAGCAGTACTTC | TRBV6-1 | . | TRBD2 | TRBJ2-7
CATSSLAGTSGYNEQFF | TGTGCCACCAGCAGCCTGGCCGGGACTAGCGGTTACAATGAGCAGTTCTTC | TRBV15 | . | TRBD2 | TRBJ2-1
CASSLSSAPNSGANVLTF | TGCGCCAGCAGCTTGTCCAGCGCGCCAAACTCTGGGGCCAACGTCCTGACTTTC | TRBV5-1 | . | . | TRBJ2-6
CASSSGLAGGGKQFF | TGTGCCAGCAGCTCTGGGTTAGCGGGAGGGGGTAAGCAGTTCTTC | TRBV7-2 | . | TRBD2 | TRBJ2-1
CASSDTRTTYYEQYF | TGTGCCAGCAGTGACACTAGGACTACTTACTACGAGCAGTACTTC | TRBV2 | . | . | TRBJ2-7
CASSSGIGRNYEQYF | TGTGCCAGCAGCTCGGGGATCGGGAGGAACTACGAGCAGTACTTC | TRBV14 | . | TRBD2 | TRBJ2-7
CASSSPPGTGKGTDTQYF | TGTGCCAGCAGCTCCCCCCCCGGGACAGGGAAGGGGACAGATACGCAGTATTTT | TRBV11-3 | few | TRBD1 | TRBJ2-3
CASSPLLATNEKLFF | TGTGCCAGCTCACCACTCCTTGCAACTAATGAAAAACTGTTTTTT | TRBV18 | . | . | TRBJ1-4
CASSSIRGSGTDTQYF | TGTGCCAGCAGTTCAATTCGCGGGAGCGGCACAGATACGCAGTATTTT | TRBV27 | once | TRBD2 | TRBJ2-3
CASRQTGTDTQYF | TGTGCCAGCAGGCAAACAGGCACAGATACGCAGTATTTT | TRBV6-5 | . | . | TRBJ2-3
CASSFTSGSGEQFF | TGTGCCAGCAGCTTTACTAGCGGGAGTGGTGAGCAGTTCTTC | TRBV5-5 | once | TRBD2 | TRBJ2-1
CASSASRTAEAFF | TGTGCCAGCAGTGCAAGTAGGACAGCTGAAGCTTTCTTT | TRBV25-1 | few | . | TRBJ1-1
CASSESGTSGSIYEQYF | TGCGCCAGCAGTGAGTCGGGGACTAGCGGGAGTATTTACGAGCAGTACTTC | TRBV10-2 | . | TRBD2 | TRBJ2-7
CASSPPGHPDNEQFF | TGTGCCAGCTCACCACCGGGACATCCCGACAATGAGCAGTTCTTC | TRBV18 | . | . | TRBJ2-1
CASSSLGETQYF | TGTGCCAGCAGTTCCCTCGGGGAGACCCAGTACTTC | TRBV6-5 | . | . | TRBJ2-5
CASSLVGGELFF | TGTGCCAGCAGTCTGGTCGGCGGGGAGCTGTTTTTT | TRBV6-6 | . | . | TRBJ2-2
CASSQQGASTEAFF | TGTGCCAGCTCCCAACAGGGGGCGAGCACTGAAGCTTTCTTT | TRBV18 | . | TRBD1 | TRBJ1-1
CASSPGGGGYEQYF | TGTGCCAGCAGCCCCGGGGGGGGCGGCTACGAGCAGTACTTC | TRBV27 | . | TRBD2 | TRBJ2-7
CASSLEVGHRRAFF | TGCGCCAGCAGCTTGGAGGTCGGCCACCGGAGGGCTTTCTTT | TRBV5-1 | . | . | TRBJ1-1
CASSLDSGRLEQYF | TGCGCCAGCAGCTTGGATAGCGGGAGACTCGAGCAGTACTTC | TRBV5-1 | . | TRBD2 | TRBJ2-7
CASSEGGVAGELFF | TGTGCCAGCAGTGAAGGCGGGGTTGCCGGGGAGCTGTTTTTT | TRBV2 | few | . | TRBJ2-2